These 5 T cell receptor beta chains were all obtained from the same sample, sequenced in a study of CD8 T cells in ankylosing spondylitis. The antigens for these receptors are not known. Study-wide findings and caveats: Seemingly characteristic of ankylosing spondylitis blood was a TCR beta motif consisting of roughly 8 highly homologous variants.

TCRdb processed the 5' RACE reads anew with MiXCR; each CDR3 protein has one entry. The table lists about 210,000 distinct CDR3 sequences, about 7% of them singletons. Sequencing was carried out using blood, either unsorted or a sorted T cell fraction (not recorded which). The receptors originated from a male donor with ankylosing spondylitis.

The chain employs TRBV7-9 and TRBJ2-1, with a tentative D call TRBD2 (6 bases). Germline V gene sequence: CDR1 SEHNR, CDR2 FQNEAQ (reference sequence). Trimming shortened V by 5 bases and J by 8 bases, and 16 bases separated the two germline ends. CDR3 length: 14 residues. CDR3 in amino acids: CASSRDPGGHEQFF. CDR3 coding DNA: TGTGCCAGCAGCCGGGACCCCGGGGGTCATGAGCAGTTCTTC.

Many counts were recorded for this clonotype. The chain couples TRBV4-3 to TRBJ2-1, with TRBD2 identical over 10 bases. This CDR3 has 18 amino acids. J gave up 7 bases and V 0 bases, and 12 bases lay outside the gene matches. The germline V gene encodes CDR1 LGHNA and CDR2 YSLEER. The CDR3 is CASSQELAGGEGGNEQFF. For the CDR3, the DNA is TGCGCCAGCAGCCAAGAGTTAGCGGGAGGAGAGGGTGGAAATGAGCAGTTCTTC.

This clonotype was seen at least ten times. This chain joins TRBV6-5 and TRBJ2-3; 11 bases match TRBD2. Germline V gene lookup returns CDR1 MNHEY and CDR2 SVGAGI. The CDR3 spans 16 residues. Trimming removed 2 bases from V and 2 bases from J; junction bases left unmatched: 3. CDR3 region: CASSYGTSGFTDTQYF. CDR3 nucleotide sequence: TGTGCCAGCAGTTACGGGACTAGCGGATTCACAGATACGCAGTATTTT.

There are many counts of this clonotype. The rearrangement uses TRBV7-9 and TRBJ2-5, with unresolved D. Germline CDR1 SEHNR, CDR2 FQNEAQ (reference sequence). Trimming cost V 5 bases and J 5 bases, with 12 bases left between them. The CDR3 has 13 residues. The CDR3: CASSLESMETQYF. CDR3 nucleotide sequence: TGTGCCAGCAGCCTCGAGTCGATGGAGACCCAGTACTTC.

Ten or more counts support this clonotype. The chain combines TRBV7-9 with TRBJ2-7; D is ambiguous. CDR1 and CDR2 from the germline V gene are SEHNR and FQNEAQ (reference sequence). V lost 5 bases and J lost 2, with 10 bases in between. This CDR3 has 13 amino acids. The CDR3 sequence is CASSLTAAYEQYF. For the CDR3, the DNA is TGTGCCAGCAGCCTCACTGCAGCCTACGAGCAGTACTTC.